Listed below are T cell receptor beta chains from one sample, sequenced in a study of T cell repertoires in cytomegalovirus infection. Their antigens remain unidentified. From the reads, TCRdb called clonotypes with MiXCR, one entry per CDR3 protein. The table lists about 270,000 distinct CDR3 sequences, around 20% of them singletons, with roughly 19% in the top ten. This specimen was cultured PBMCs, taken from culture after CMV antigen stimulation. The source is a human donor in good health (CMV status not recorded). Some clones in this sample may be carry-over from other donors' samples. CDR3s include the opening cysteine and the closing phenylalanine or tryptophan. The order of the fields is V gene, clone size, J gene, D gene, CDR3 protein, CDR3 DNA. A D gene is named only where the DNA matches it firmly. Only some rows state a clone size, as once, few, many or a class for expanded clones.

v_call: TRBV12-3/TRBV12-4
clone_size: NA
j_call: TRBJ1-1
d_call: NA
cdr3_aa: CASGQGAGTNTEAFF
cdr3_nt: TGTGCCAGCGGACAAGGGGCGGGAACCAACACTGAAGCTTTCTTT

v_call: TRBV12-3/TRBV12-4
clone_size: many
j_call: TRBJ2-1
d_call: NA
cdr3_aa: CASSVLDANPSYNEQFF
cdr3_nt: TGTGCCAGCAGTGTACTAGACGCGAACCCCTCCTACAATGAGCAGTTCTTC

v_call: TRBV6-2/TRBV6-3
clone_size: NA
j_call: TRBJ2-1
d_call: TRBD2
cdr3_aa: CASRGSTGTRTNEQFF
cdr3_nt: TGTGCCAGCAGAGGGAGTACCGGGACTAGGACAAATGAGCAGTTCTTC

v_call: TRBV27
clone_size: NA
j_call: TRBJ2-1
d_call: NA
cdr3_aa: CASRHRVLGYNEQFF
cdr3_nt: TGTGCCAGCAGACACAGGGTCCTTGGGTACAATGAGCAGTTCTTC

v_call: TRBV7-7
clone_size: many
j_call: TRBJ2-1
d_call: TRBD2
cdr3_aa: CASSLYGRGNEQFF
cdr3_nt: TGTGCTAGCAGCTTGTACGGGAGGGGGAATGAGCAGTTCTTC

v_call: TRBV29-1
clone_size: NA
j_call: TRBJ1-2
d_call: NA
cdr3_aa: CSVAGDYGYTF
cdr3_nt: TGCAGCGTTGCAGGGGACTATGGCTACACCTTC

v_call: TRBV5-1
clone_size: few
j_call: TRBJ2-3
d_call: TRBD2
cdr3_aa: CASSSMLVAGGPSDTQYF
cdr3_nt: TGCGCCAGCAGCTCAATGTTAGTAGCGGGAGGGCCCTCAGATACGCAGTATTTT

v_call: TRBV7-8
clone_size: many
j_call: TRBJ2-3
d_call: NA
cdr3_aa: CASSLGLDTQYF
cdr3_nt: TGTGCCAGCAGCTTGGGACTAGATACGCAGTATTTT

v_call: TRBV7-7
clone_size: many
j_call: TRBJ2-1
d_call: TRBD1
cdr3_aa: CASSPDRGVYEQFF
cdr3_nt: TGTGCCAGCAGCCCCGACAGGGGGGTATATGAGCAGTTCTTC

v_call: TRBV5-4
clone_size: once
j_call: TRBJ1-2
d_call: NA
cdr3_aa: CASSLEDRFYGYTF
cdr3_nt: TGTGCCAGCAGCTTGGAGGACAGATTCTATGGCTACACCTTC

v_call: TRBV24-1
clone_size: NA
j_call: TRBJ2-1
d_call: TRBD1
cdr3_aa: CATSKQGSNEQFF
cdr3_nt: TGTGCCACCAGTAAACAGGGGTCGAATGAGCAGTTCTTC

v_call: TRBV7-9
clone_size: NA
j_call: TRBJ1-1
d_call: NA
cdr3_aa: CASSLDLVNTEAFF
cdr3_nt: TGTGCCAGCAGCTTGGATCTAGTGAACACTGAAGCTTTCTTT

v_call: TRBV28
clone_size: NA
j_call: TRBJ2-7
d_call: NA
cdr3_aa: CASSFYGYSIYEQYF
cdr3_nt: TGTGCCAGCAGTTTTTACGGCTACTCGATCTACGAGCAGTACTTC

v_call: TRBV20-1
clone_size: NA
j_call: TRBJ1-2
d_call: TRBD1
cdr3_aa: CSASPMGQGALGYGYTF
cdr3_nt: TGCAGTGCTTCCCCCATGGGGCAGGGGGCATTGGGCTATGGCTACACCTTC

v_call: TRBV20-1
clone_size: few
j_call: TRBJ1-5
d_call: NA
cdr3_aa: CSARSGTGNQPQHF
cdr3_nt: TGCAGTGCTAGGTCGGGAACGGGGAATCAGCCCCAGCATTTT

v_call: TRBV27
clone_size: NA
j_call: TRBJ1-2
d_call: NA
cdr3_aa: CASSLKGGAYYGYTF
cdr3_nt: TGTGCCAGCAGTTTAAAAGGTGGGGCATACTATGGCTACACCTTC

v_call: TRBV6-1
clone_size: few
j_call: TRBJ1-5
d_call: NA
cdr3_aa: CASSPTVNQPQHF
cdr3_nt: TGTGCCAGCAGTCCAACAGTAAATCAGCCCCAGCATTTT

v_call: TRBV7-8
clone_size: few
j_call: TRBJ1-1
d_call: NA
cdr3_aa: CASSFPRDFLAPHTEAFF
cdr3_nt: TGTGCCAGCAGCTTTCCTAGGGACTTCTTAGCCCCCCACACTGAAGCTTTCTTT

v_call: TRBV11-2
clone_size: NA
j_call: TRBJ2-3
d_call: NA
cdr3_aa: CASSSGSDKDTQYF
cdr3_nt: TGTGCCAGCAGCTCCGGGAGTGATAAAGATACGCAGTATTTT

v_call: TRBV12-3/TRBV12-4
clone_size: NA
j_call: TRBJ1-1
d_call: NA
cdr3_aa: CASSFSGTLNTEAFF
cdr3_nt: TGTGCCAGCAGTTTCTCAGGGACCTTGAACACTGAAGCTTTCTTT

v_call: TRBV7-2
clone_size: many
j_call: TRBJ2-5
d_call: TRBD1
cdr3_aa: CASSRDRGRPTQYF
cdr3_nt: TGTGCCAGCAGCCGGGACAGGGGGCGCCCGACCCAGTACTTC

v_call: TRBV7-2
clone_size: few
j_call: TRBJ2-7
d_call: TRBD2
cdr3_aa: CASSSGGVQYF
cdr3_nt: TGTGCCAGCAGCTCCGGGGGGGTGCAGTACTTC

v_call: TRBV7-2
clone_size: few
j_call: TRBJ1-2
d_call: NA
cdr3_aa: CASSAWVSNYGYTF
cdr3_nt: TGTGCCAGCAGCGCCTGGGTCTCTAACTATGGCTACACCTTC

v_call: TRBV2
clone_size: NA
j_call: TRBJ2-3
d_call: TRBD2
cdr3_aa: CASSLREVGTDTQYF
cdr3_nt: TGTGCCAGCAGTCTGCGGGAGGTTGGCACAGATACGCAGTATTTT

v_call: TRBV4-1
clone_size: few
j_call: TRBJ1-5
d_call: NA
cdr3_aa: CASSQEVARARQPQHF
cdr3_nt: TGCGCCAGCAGCCAAGAAGTCGCTAGGGCACGGCAGCCCCAGCATTTT

v_call: TRBV7-8
clone_size: NA
j_call: TRBJ1-5
d_call: NA
cdr3_aa: CATQGLRNQPQHF
cdr3_nt: TGTGCCACCCAGGGGTTGAGGAATCAGCCCCAGCATTTT

v_call: TRBV19
clone_size: few
j_call: TRBJ1-5
d_call: NA
cdr3_aa: CASSIRRGGNQPQHF
cdr3_nt: TGTGCCAGTAGTATAAGAAGAGGGGGAAACCAGCCCCAGCATTTT

v_call: TRBV19
clone_size: few
j_call: TRBJ1-5
d_call: TRBD1
cdr3_aa: CASSRVTGGPQGNQPQHF
cdr3_nt: TGTGCCAGTAGCCGTGTGACAGGGGGTCCGCAGGGCAATCAGCCCCAGCATTTT

v_call: TRBV14
clone_size: NA
j_call: TRBJ2-1
d_call: TRBD2
cdr3_aa: CASSPRTSGFGEQFF
cdr3_nt: TGTGCCAGCAGCCCGCGGACTAGCGGATTTGGTGAGCAGTTCTTC

v_call: TRBV12-3/TRBV12-4
clone_size: many
j_call: TRBJ2-3
d_call: TRBD1
cdr3_aa: CASSPRGLLTDTQYF
cdr3_nt: TGTGCCAGCAGTCCAAGGGGGCTCCTCACAGATACGCAGTATTTT

v_call: TRBV19
clone_size: NA
j_call: TRBJ2-1
d_call: TRBD2
cdr3_aa: CASSEEPLAGVYNEQFF
cdr3_nt: TGTGCCAGTAGTGAGGAACCTCTAGCGGGAGTCTACAATGAGCAGTTCTTC

v_call: TRBV7-9
clone_size: few
j_call: TRBJ2-5
d_call: NA
cdr3_aa: CASSDSAGETQYF
cdr3_nt: TGTGCCAGCAGCGATTCCGCGGGGGAGACCCAGTACTTC

v_call: TRBV19
clone_size: NA
j_call: TRBJ1-5
d_call: NA
cdr3_aa: CASSISHQPQHF
cdr3_nt: TGTGCCAGTAGTATATCCCATCAGCCCCAGCATTTT

v_call: TRBV19
clone_size: few
j_call: TRBJ2-1
d_call: TRBD2
cdr3_aa: CASAFSGLPYNEQFF
cdr3_nt: TGTGCCAGTGCCTTTTCGGGACTACCCTACAATGAGCAGTTCTTC

v_call: TRBV6-6
clone_size: NA
j_call: TRBJ2-3
d_call: TRBD2
cdr3_aa: CASSRGLAGGAGGTDTQYF
cdr3_nt: TGTGCCAGCAGTCGGGGACTAGCGGGAGGCGCCGGGGGCACAGATACGCAGTATTTT

v_call: TRBV19
clone_size: NA
j_call: TRBJ1-1
d_call: TRBD1
cdr3_aa: CASRGSGTEAFF
cdr3_nt: TGTGCCAGCAGGGGGTCGGGCACTGAAGCTTTCTTT

v_call: TRBV7-2
clone_size: NA
j_call: TRBJ2-7
d_call: TRBD2
cdr3_aa: CASSQTSGGIYEQYF
cdr3_nt: TGTGCCAGCAGCCAAACTAGCGGGGGGATATACGAGCAGTACTTC

v_call: TRBV5-6
clone_size: few
j_call: TRBJ2-3
d_call: TRBD2
cdr3_aa: CASSPSGRATDTQYF
cdr3_nt: TGTGCCAGCAGTCCTAGCGGGAGGGCTACAGATACGCAGTATTTT

v_call: TRBV20-1
clone_size: NA
j_call: TRBJ1-2
d_call: TRBD1
cdr3_aa: CSAAQDRGNGYTF
cdr3_nt: TGCAGTGCTGCTCAGGACAGGGGGAATGGCTACACCTTC

v_call: TRBV7-2
clone_size: many
j_call: TRBJ2-3
d_call: TRBD2
cdr3_aa: CASSYAGLASTDTQYF
cdr3_nt: TGTGCCAGCAGCTACGCGGGACTAGCGAGTACAGATACGCAGTATTTT

v_call: TRBV4-1
clone_size: NA
j_call: TRBJ2-1
d_call: NA
cdr3_aa: CASSQVGGLKQFF
cdr3_nt: TGCGCCAGCAGCCAAGTCGGCGGACTGAAGCAGTTCTTC

v_call: TRBV7-6
clone_size: NA
j_call: TRBJ2-2
d_call: NA
cdr3_aa: CASRTLTGELFF
cdr3_nt: TGTGCCAGCAGGACCCTCACCGGGGAGCTGTTTTTT

v_call: TRBV4-3
clone_size: few
j_call: TRBJ1-2
d_call: TRBD1
cdr3_aa: CASSQAWTGKGVGGYTF
cdr3_nt: TGCGCCAGCAGCCAAGCCTGGACAGGGAAAGGTGTAGGCGGCTACACCTTC

v_call: TRBV5-5
clone_size: many
j_call: TRBJ1-6
d_call: NA
cdr3_aa: CASSLRGSSKAGSPLHF
cdr3_nt: TGTGCCAGCAGCTTGCGAGGGAGCTCGAAAGCGGGTTCACCCCTCCACTTT

v_call: TRBV18
clone_size: NA
j_call: TRBJ2-1
d_call: NA
cdr3_aa: CASSRRRDNEQFF
cdr3_nt: TGTGCCAGCTCACGACGGAGGGACAATGAGCAGTTCTTC

v_call: TRBV4-3
clone_size: NA
j_call: TRBJ2-1
d_call: NA
cdr3_aa: CASSQDREGEQFF
cdr3_nt: TGCGCCAGCAGCCAAGATCGTGAGGGTGAGCAGTTCTTC